The entry below gives a single T cell receptor beta chain sequence along with its context. The antigen is unknown. The sample comes from a study of T cell responses to AZD1222 COVID-19 vaccine. Study information: Second-dose schedules of about 4 or about 12 weeks were combined.

Clones were read by immunoSEQ multiplex PCR, and TCRdb kept only the in-frame ones, dropping some. The table records approximately 120,000 clones, over 80% of them present only once. J gave up 2 bases and V 0 bases, and 2 bases lay outside the gene matches. The CDR3 spans 16 residues. Germline-derived CDR1 and CDR2 are SGHRS and YFSETQ. Study findings and constraints: Donors were largely white British and mainly female; clonal diversity was possibly underestimated. Close to half of all spike-specific TCRs reportedly target regions of the variants that are unmutated. Samples come after the peak T cell response, not at day 14.

This chain connects TRBV5-1 to TRBJ2-7; 13 nucleotides match TRBD2. The input for sequencing was peripheral blood, taken on day 0 of AZD1222 vaccination. The receptor was isolated from an adult in good health. The DNA for the CDR3 is TGCGCCAGCAGCTTGGCACTAGCGGGAGGGGCCTACGAGCAGTACTTC. Translation gives CASSLALAGGAYEQYF. The complete variable domain, with remaining parts taken from reference TRBV5-1 and TRBJ2-7, reads KAGVTQTPRYLIKTRGQQVTLSCSPISGHRSVSWYQQTPGQGLQFLFEYFSETQRNKGNFPGRFSGRQFSNSRSEMNVSTLELGDSALYLCASSLALAGGAYEQYFGPGTRLTVT.